The following is a TCR beta chain sequence with its context. What it binds is unknown. It was with 60 Vbeta and 13 Jbeta primers that the PCR ran. Some clones are missing from TCRdb's copy, which holds only in-frame ones; the method was immunoSEQ multiplex PCR. The sample holds about 100,000 clones; about four fifths are singletons and the top ten take roughly 2%. This sample was taken from a study of cytomegalovirus exposure and HLA in healthy donors. Germline V lookup: CDR1 KGHSH, CDR2 LQKENI. CDR3 length equals 14 residues. V lost 3 bases and J 1 base, leaving 9 bases between the germline ends. Findings and caveats of the study: Associated with cytomegalovirus, according to the listing, were 150 to 200 TCR beta chains.

The chain has TRBV18 and TRBJ1-1, with D perhaps matching TRBD1 (5 bases). The sequence was obtained from a woman aged 40 to 50 in good health and CMV-seronegative. Input material: PBMCs. CDR3 sequence reads: CASSPGQSNTEAFF. CDR3 bases: TGTGCCAGCTCACCGGGGCAGTCGAACACTGAAGCTTTCTTT.